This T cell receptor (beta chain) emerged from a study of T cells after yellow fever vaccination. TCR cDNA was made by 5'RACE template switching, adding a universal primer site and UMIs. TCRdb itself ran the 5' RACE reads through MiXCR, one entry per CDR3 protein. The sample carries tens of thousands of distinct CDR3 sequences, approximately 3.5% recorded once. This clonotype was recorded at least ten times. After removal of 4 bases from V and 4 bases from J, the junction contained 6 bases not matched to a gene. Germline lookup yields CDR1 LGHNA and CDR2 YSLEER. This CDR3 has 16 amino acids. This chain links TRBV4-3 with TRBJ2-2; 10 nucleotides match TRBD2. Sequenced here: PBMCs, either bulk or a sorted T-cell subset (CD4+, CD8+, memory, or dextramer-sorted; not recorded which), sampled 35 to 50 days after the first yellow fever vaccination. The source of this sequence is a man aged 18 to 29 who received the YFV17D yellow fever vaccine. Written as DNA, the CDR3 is TGCGCCAGCAGCCGGAAGCGGGGGGGCGTCACCGGGGAGCTGTTTTTT. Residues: CASSRKRGGVTGELFF.